The 23 T cell receptor beta chains below were found in one sample sequenced in a study of post-analysis software for immune sequencing data. General study findings and limits: The study found TRBV5-6, TRBV5-1 and TRBV20-1 among 4 or 5 TRBV segments more frequent in patients than controls.

Their recognized antigens are unknown. Each TCR beta cDNA library carried unique molecular identifiers. Using its own MiXCR run on the PCR reads, TCRdb lists one record per CDR3 protein. The repertoire holds a few hundred thousand distinct CDR3 sequences, with roughly 34% as singletons. Sequenced material: blood. These receptors all stem from a girl between 2 and 17 years old with multiple sclerosis.

The sample holds a few counts of this clonotype. V is TRBV5-1 and J is TRBJ2-5; D may be TRBD1 (8 bases). The CDR3 covers 14 residues. Trimming took 4 bases from V and 5 from J, leaving 15 bases between them. From germline, CDR1 is SGHRS and CDR2 YFSETQ. CDR3 nucleotide sequence: TGCGCCAGCAGCGGACAGGGAGGGTCGGAGACCCAGTACTTC. Translation: CASSGQGGSETQYF.

V usage is TRBV24-1 and J usage is TRBJ2-1; 9 bases fit TRBD2. The length of the CDR3 is 14 residues. Unmatched junction bases numbered 6, after V lost 5 bases and J lost 8 bases. The germline gives CDR1 KGHDR, CDR2 SFDVKD. CDR3 bases: TGTGCCACCAGTGTGGCTAGCGGGGTCGATGAGCAGTTCTTC. It translates to CATSVASGVDEQFF.

This clonotype was seen only once. V and J are TRBV12-3 or TRBV12-4 and TRBJ1-1; D might be TRBD1 (5 bases). The ends were cut back, 7 bases at V and 3 bases at J, with 18 bases in the middle. The CDR3 contains 15 residues. CDR3 in DNA: TGTGCCAGCAATTTCGCTAGGGGAAAACACACTGAAGCTTTCTTT. It codes for CASNFARGKHTEAFF.

The rearrangement joins TRBV6-5 to TRBJ2-3, with TRBD2 matching over 13 bases. The CDR3 is 16 amino acids. The germline gives CDR1 MNHEY, CDR2 SVGAGI. Trimming cost V 0 bases and J 6 bases; bases outside gene matches: 3. The CDR3 spells CASSYSPGLAGDTQYF. CDR3 in DNA: TGTGCCAGCAGTTACTCACCGGGACTAGCGGGGGATACGCAGTATTTT.

The chain's CDR3 is CASSDRQGMGNTEAFF. The CDR3 nucleotides read TGTGCCAGCAGTGACCGGCAGGGGATGGGGAACACTGAAGCTTTCTTT. The rearrangement links TRBV12-3 or TRBV12-4 to TRBJ1-1; D might be TRBD1 (6 bases). The CDR3 covers 16 residues. V dropped 5 bases and J dropped 1 base, with 17 bases sitting between them.

This clonotype was detected a few times. The V call is TRBV6-6, the J call TRBJ2-5, with 8 bases identical to TRBD2. The CDR3 contains 14 residues. The V gene end was trimmed by 7 bases and the J gene end by 2 bases; junction bases not matched to a gene: 6. CDR1 is MNHNY and CDR2 is SVGAGI in the germline V gene (reference sequence). CDR3 DNA: TGTGCCAGCACTGAGGCTAGCGGGCAAGAGACCCAGTACTTC. Translating it yields CASTEASGQETQYF.

The gene calls are TRBV12-3 or TRBV12-4 and TRBJ2-7, with TRBD1 matching over 11 bases. The CDR3 runs 16 residues. After removal of 5 bases from V and 6 bases from J, the junction contained 12 bases not matched to a gene. CDR3 DNA sequence: TGTGCCAGCAGTCTTGAAACGGGACAGGGGGTGGGCGAGCAGTACTTC. Its translation is CASSLETGQGVGEQYF.

The V gene is TRBV29-1, the J gene TRBJ2-1; perhaps TRBD2 as D (5 bases). From germline, CDR1 is SQVTM and CDR2 ANQGSEA. The CDR3 totals 17 residues. Trimming took 0 bases from V and 6 from J, leaving 21 bases between them. This chain's CDR3 is CSVEETLEEDRFNEQFF. CDR3 DNA: TGCAGCGTTGAAGAGACTCTGGAGGAGGATAGGTTCAATGAGCAGTTCTTC.

The chain has TRBV27 and TRBJ1-5; D might be TRBD1 (6 bases). V was pared by 3 bases and J by 9 bases, with 15 bases between. The germline gives CDR1 MNHEY, CDR2 SMNVEV (reference sequence). The CDR3 has 14 amino acids. The CDR3 sequence is CASSLDSPPWPQHF. The CDR3 coding sequence is TGTGCCAGCAGTTTGGACAGCCCCCCTTGGCCCCAGCATTTT.

The genes are TRBV6-4 and TRBJ2-3; TRBD2 matches at 8 bases. Germline V gene data show CDR1 as MRHNA and CDR2 as SNTAGT. Unmatched junction bases numbered 8, after V lost 3 bases and J lost 6 bases. This CDR3 has 15 amino acids. The CDR3 spells CASSEAGGARDTQYF. DNA of the CDR3: TGTGCCAGCAGTGAGGCCGGGGGGGCCCGGGATACGCAGTATTTT.

The chain recombines TRBV5-1 with TRBJ2-2; 14 bases fit TRBD2. The CDR3 extends over 18 amino acids. V lost 4 bases to trimming and J lost 0 bases; unmatched junction nucleotides: 5. CDR1 and CDR2 from the germline V gene are SGHRS and YFSETQ. CDR3 nucleotides: TGCGCCAGCAGCAAGACTAGCGGGGGGGCCTCGAACACCGGGGAGCTGTTTTTT. As protein: CASSKTSGGASNTGELFF.

The chain links TRBV6-6 to TRBJ2-5; 7 bases are shared with TRBD2. Trimming took 2 bases from V and 1 from J; bases not matched to a gene: 4. This CDR3 comprises 15 residues. CDR1 and CDR2 (germline): MNHNY, SVGAGI (reference sequence). The CDR3 sequence is CASSYKKRGQETQYF. The CDR3 DNA is TGTGCCAGCAGTTACAAAAAGCGGGGCCAAGAGACCCAGTACTTC.

This clonotype was observed a few times. The CDR3 loop is CASSFSGVHDQPQHF. The CDR3 DNA sequence: TGTGCCAGCAGTTTTTCCGGGGTGCACGATCAGCCCCAGCATTTT. V and J are TRBV12-3 or TRBV12-4 and TRBJ1-5; D is unclear. The CDR3 sequence is 15 residues long. V was shortened by 3 bases and J by 5 bases, with 14 bases between the two germline ends.

J is TRBJ2-3 and V is TRBV20-1; the match to TRBD2 covers 12 bases. The ends lost 5 bases at V and 0 bases at J; junction bases unmatched: 3. The CDR3 has 15 amino acids. Germline V gives CDR1 DFQATT, CDR2 SNEGSKA (reference sequence). The chain's CDR3 is CSALLAGGSTDTQYF. The CDR3 nucleotides read TGCAGTGCTTTACTAGCGGGGGGAAGCACAGATACGCAGTATTTT.

A few counts support this clonotype. The gene calls are TRBV7-2 and TRBJ1-1; perhaps TRBD1 as D (5 bases). The CDR3 is 13 residues long. V shed 6 bases and J shed 0 bases, with 8 bases lying between them. The germline CDR1 and CDR2 sequences are SGHTA and FQGNSA. The chain's CDR3 is CASRSTVNTEAFF. CDR3 DNA sequence: TGTGCCAGCAGATCGACAGTGAACACTGAAGCTTTCTTT.

With regard to this clonotype: Here the CDR3 omits its conserved ending phenylalanine or tryptophan, so a read error is the likely source. This sequence joins TRBV15 and TRBJ2-5; D is perhaps TRBD1 or TRBD2 (5 bases each). CDR1 is LNHNV and CDR2 is YYDKDF in the germline V gene (reference sequence). V lost 1 base to trimming and J lost 0 bases, with 6 bases between them. The CDR3 loop spans 14 amino acids. The CDR3 protein is CATSRGGNQETQYL. CDR3 nucleotide sequence: TGTGCCACCAGCAGAGGGGGGAACCAAGAGACCCAGTACCTC.

CDR3 in amino acids: CASSLGLTSGGSDEQFF. The CDR3 DNA sequence: TGCGCCAGCAGCTTGGGCTTGACTAGCGGGGGTAGCGATGAGCAGTTCTTC. This chain uses TRBV5-1 with TRBJ2-1; TRBD2 matches at 12 bases. With V trimmed by 0 bases and J by 8 bases, 9 bases remained unmatched. CDR1 SGHRS and CDR2 YFSETQ come from the germline V gene. The CDR3 has 17 residues.

V usage is TRBV12-5 and J usage is TRBJ2-5; D perhaps matches TRBD2 (5 bases). There are 15 residues in the CDR3. CDR1 and CDR2 (germline): LGHNT, FRNRAP. V lost 4 bases, J lost 5 bases, and 17 bases lay in between. This chain's CDR3 is CASGSTPDSTETQYF. The DNA of the CDR3 is TGTGCTAGTGGTTCAACCCCGGACTCAACGGAGACCCAGTACTTC.

The chain couples TRBV6-5 to TRBJ2-7; D gene ambiguous. Germline V CDR1 and CDR2: MNHEY, SVGAGI. The length of the CDR3 is 14 residues. The germline V and J ends were trimmed by 4 bases and 2 bases, with 12 bases remaining between them. The chain's CDR3 is CASSFGSGAYEQYF. CDR3 nucleotides: TGTGCCAGCAGTTTCGGGTCGGGCGCCTACGAGCAGTACTTC.

The chain is built from TRBV20-1 and TRBJ2-1; D gene ambiguous. CDR1 is DFQATT and CDR2 is SNEGSKA in the germline V gene (reference sequence). The CDR3 is 12 residues long. Trimming stripped 6 bases from V and 5 bases from J, with 11 bases between. CDR3 sequence reads: CSARTDNNEQFF. The CDR3 DNA reads as TGCAGTGCAAGGACGGATAACAATGAGCAGTTCTTC.

This clonotype was seen only a few times. The chain has TRBV2 and TRBJ2-3; TRBD2 matches 12 bases. Germline V CDR1 and CDR2: SNHLY, FYNNEI. The CDR3 is 16 residues long. J lost 5 bases, V lost 6 bases, and 9 bases had no gene match. As DNA, the CDR3 is TGTGCCAGCAGAGAGACTAGCGGGGGAGGATTAGATACGCAGTATTTT. Its protein product is CASRETSGGGLDTQYF.

This clonotype was seen more than once but under ten times. The J gene is TRBJ2-3, the V gene TRBV10-3, with 8 bases that match TRBD2. The CDR3 consists of 15 residues. Trimming removed 5 bases from V and 6 bases from J; junction bases left unmatched: 10. CDR1 and CDR2 from the germline V gene are ENHRY and SYGVKD. CDR3 loop: CAISSVGSGEDTQYF. The CDR3 DNA follows: TGTGCCATCAGTTCAGTGGGTAGCGGGGAGGATACGCAGTATTTT.

This clonotype was seen more than once but under ten times. The chain has TRBV12-3 or TRBV12-4 and TRBJ2-3; D not certain. The CDR3 covers 13 residues. The germline V and J ends were trimmed by 4 bases and 2 bases, with 7 bases remaining between them. The CDR3 DNA sequence: TGTGCCAGCAGTTACCCCCCCACAGATACGCAGTATTTT. This sequence encodes CASSYPPTDTQYF.